The rows below give T cell receptor beta chains drawn from one sample of a study of blood T cell repertoires in COVID-19. Profiling relied on immunoSEQ multiplex PCR, and the TCRdb table lists in-frame clones only, not all of them. The table includes 45,000 to 70,000 clones, roughly nine tenths detected once. The sequencing sample was made of peripheral blood. The receptors were gathered from a woman aged 55-69 years with active or convalescent COVID-19. Each CDR3 is given with its conserved first and last residue. Each record gives: clone size, J gene, V gene, CDR3 length, D gene, CDR3 protein, CDR3 DNA. The D gene is left open where the match is weak. The size of a clone is reported for some rows only, either as once, few or many, or as a class for expanded clones.

abundance: .
j_gene: TRBJ1-3
v_gene: TRBV11-2
len: 18
d_gene: .
CDR3aa: CASSSRWQGLRSGNTIYF
CDR3nt: TGTGCCAGCAGCTCGCGATGGCAGGGGCTACGCTCTGGAAACACCATATATTTT

abundance: .
j_gene: TRBJ2-3
v_gene: TRBV15
len: 15
d_gene: TRBD2
CDR3aa: CATSSREALVDTQYF
CDR3nt: TGTGCCACCAGCAGCCGGGAGGCCTTGGTAGATACGCAGTATTTT

abundance: .
j_gene: TRBJ2-3
v_gene: TRBV11-1
len: 14
d_gene: .
CDR3aa: CASSFDSPTDTQYF
CDR3nt: TGTGCCAGCAGCTTCGACAGCCCCACAGATACGCAGTATTTT

abundance: few
j_gene: TRBJ2-7
v_gene: TRBV28
len: 13
d_gene: TRBD1
CDR3aa: CASWDRISYEQYF
CDR3nt: TGTGCCAGCTGGGACAGAATTTCCTACGAGCAGTACTTC

abundance: .
j_gene: TRBJ2-1
v_gene: TRBV19
len: 16
d_gene: TRBD2
CDR3aa: CASTPRGRASYNEQFF
CDR3nt: TGTGCCAGTACCCCTCGCGGGAGGGCCTCCTACAATGAGCAGTTCTTC

abundance: .
j_gene: TRBJ2-1
v_gene: TRBV7-9
len: 16
d_gene: TRBD2
CDR3aa: CASSLSLAGAYNEQFF
CDR3nt: TGTGCCAGCAGCTTATCTCTAGCGGGGGCGTACAATGAGCAGTTCTTC

abundance: .
j_gene: TRBJ1-3
v_gene: TRBV15
len: 15
d_gene: .
CDR3aa: CATRSGASSGNTIYF
CDR3nt: TGTGCCACCCGATCTGGGGCGAGCTCTGGAAACACCATATATTTT

abundance: .
j_gene: TRBJ1-4
v_gene: TRBV19
len: 14
d_gene: .
CDR3aa: CASKRDTSNEKLFF
CDR3nt: TGTGCCAGTAAAAGGGACACGAGTAATGAAAAACTGTTTTTT

abundance: .
j_gene: TRBJ2-6
v_gene: TRBV28
len: 16
d_gene: .
CDR3aa: CASSLGQSSGANVLTF
CDR3nt: TGTGCCAGCAGTTTAGGACAGAGCTCTGGGGCCAACGTCCTGACTTTC

abundance: .
j_gene: TRBJ2-7
v_gene: TRBV7-2
len: 12
d_gene: .
CDR3aa: CASSLVGAEQYF
CDR3nt: TGTGCCAGCAGCTTAGTTGGGGCCGAGCAGTACTTC

abundance: once
j_gene: TRBJ2-1
v_gene: TRBV5-4
len: 16
d_gene: TRBD2
CDR3aa: CASSLRLLAAYNEQFF
CDR3nt: TGTGCCAGCAGCTTGAGGCTTCTAGCGGCTTACAATGAGCAGTTCTTC

abundance: .
j_gene: TRBJ2-1
v_gene: TRBV5-1
len: 16
d_gene: TRBD2
CDR3aa: CASSGLAGGPVNEQFF
CDR3nt: TGCGCCAGCAGCGGATTAGCGGGAGGGCCTGTCAATGAGCAGTTCTTC

abundance: .
j_gene: TRBJ2-5
v_gene: TRBV18
len: 15
d_gene: .
CDR3aa: CASSYAQYSGETQYF
CDR3nt: TGTGCCAGCTCATATGCGCAATATTCTGGAGAGACCCAGTACTTC

abundance: .
j_gene: TRBJ1-2
v_gene: TRBV20-1
len: 11
d_gene: .
CDR3aa: CSATRGGGYTF
CDR3nt: TGCAGTGCTACCAGGGGCGGAGGCTACACCTTC

abundance: .
j_gene: TRBJ2-1
v_gene: TRBV28
len: 14
d_gene: TRBD2
CDR3aa: CASSTSGKYNEQFF
CDR3nt: TGTGCCAGCAGTACTAGCGGGAAGTACAATGAGCAGTTCTTC

abundance: once
j_gene: TRBJ2-5
v_gene: TRBV5-4
len: 16
d_gene: TRBD2
CDR3aa: CASSLGLAAYQETQYF
CDR3nt: TGTGCCAGCAGCTTAGGACTAGCGGCATACCAAGAGACCCAGTACTTC

abundance: .
j_gene: TRBJ1-5
v_gene: TRBV6-5
len: 13
d_gene: .
CDR3aa: CASSLPPYQPQHF
CDR3nt: TGTGCCAGCAGTCTACCCCCCTACCAGCCCCAGCATTTT

abundance: .
j_gene: TRBJ2-2
v_gene: TRBV7-6
len: 15
d_gene: TRBD1
CDR3aa: CASSLEGQGTGELFF
CDR3nt: TGTGCCAGCAGCTTAGAAGGACAGGGTACCGGGGAGCTGTTTTTT

abundance: .
j_gene: TRBJ2-1
v_gene: TRBV7-3
len: 17
d_gene: TRBD2
CDR3aa: CASSPELAGGLYNEQFF
CDR3nt: TGTGCCAGCAGCCCTGAGCTAGCGGGAGGACTCTACAATGAGCAGTTCTTC

abundance: .
j_gene: TRBJ2-7
v_gene: TRBV10-3
len: 13
d_gene: TRBD1
CDR3aa: CATIGTGTYEQYF
CDR3nt: TGTGCCACCATAGGGACAGGGACCTACGAGCAGTACTTC

abundance: .
j_gene: TRBJ1-1
v_gene: TRBV28
len: 16
d_gene: TRBD1
CDR3aa: CASSLTTGRMNTEAFF
CDR3nt: TGTGCCAGCAGCCTAACGACAGGGCGGATGAACACTGAAGCTTTCTTT

abundance: .
j_gene: TRBJ1-2
v_gene: TRBV7-2
len: 15
d_gene: .
CDR3aa: CASSSTYRQTRGYTF
CDR3nt: TGTGCCAGCAGCTCCACCTACCGGCAGACACGGGGCTACACCTTC

abundance: .
j_gene: TRBJ2-1
v_gene: TRBV9
len: 14
d_gene: .
CDR3aa: CASSVISRNNEQFF
CDR3nt: TGTGCCAGCAGCGTAATAAGTAGAAACAATGAGCAGTTCTTC

abundance: once
j_gene: TRBJ1-1
v_gene: TRBV21-1
len: 15
d_gene: .
CDR3aa: CASSIFGEGGTEAFF
CDR3nt: TGTGCCAGCAGCATCTTCGGGGAGGGGGGGACTGAAGCTTTCTTT

abundance: .
j_gene: TRBJ2-7
v_gene: TRBV28
len: 15
d_gene: .
CDR3aa: CASSLGGVGDYEQYF
CDR3nt: TGTGCCAGCAGCCTGGGGGGAGTCGGAGACTACGAGCAGTACTTC

abundance: .
j_gene: TRBJ1-1
v_gene: TRBV28
len: 15
d_gene: TRBD1
CDR3aa: CASSPRDRGYTEAFF
CDR3nt: TGTGCCAGCAGTCCCAGGGACAGGGGTTACACTGAAGCTTTCTTT

abundance: .
j_gene: TRBJ1-5
v_gene: TRBV15
len: 16
d_gene: .
CDR3aa: CATSRDDGRANQPQHF
CDR3nt: TGTGCCACCAGCAGAGATGATGGCAGGGCAAATCAGCCCCAGCATTTT

abundance: .
j_gene: TRBJ1-5
v_gene: TRBV6-4
len: 14
d_gene: .
CDR3aa: CASSTDYSNQPQHF
CDR3nt: TGTGCCAGCAGCACAGACTATAGCAATCAGCCCCAGCATTTT

abundance: .
j_gene: TRBJ2-5
v_gene: TRBV5-4
len: 15
d_gene: TRBD1
CDR3aa: CASSPGTVSMETQYF
CDR3nt: TGTGCCAGCAGCCCAGGGACAGTCTCTATGGAGACCCAGTACTTC

abundance: .
j_gene: TRBJ1-2
v_gene: TRBV7-9
len: 14
d_gene: .
CDR3aa: CASSLVQGSYGYTF
CDR3nt: TGTGCCAGCAGCTTAGTCCAGGGCAGCTATGGCTACACCTTC

abundance: .
j_gene: TRBJ1-4
v_gene: TRBV21-1
len: 16
d_gene: .
CDR3aa: CASTTRTEATNEKLFF
CDR3nt: TGTGCCAGCACCACTAGGACTGAAGCAACTAATGAAAAACTGTTTTTT

abundance: .
j_gene: TRBJ2-3
v_gene: TRBV6-6
len: 15
d_gene: TRBD2
CDR3aa: CASSYSRTSPDTQYF
CDR3nt: TGTGCCAGCAGTTACTCGAGGACTAGCCCAGATACGCAGTATTTT

abundance: .
j_gene: TRBJ2-7
v_gene: TRBV7-2
len: 14
d_gene: TRBD2
CDR3aa: CASSLQRGPYEQYF
CDR3nt: TGTGCCAGCAGCCTCCAGCGGGGCCCCTACGAGCAGTACTTC

abundance: .
j_gene: TRBJ1-2
v_gene: TRBV18
len: 13
d_gene: TRBD1
CDR3aa: CASSPGTGYGYTF
CDR3nt: TGTGCCAGCTCACCCGGGACAGGGTATGGCTACACCTTC

abundance: .
j_gene: TRBJ1-4
v_gene: TRBV5-1
len: 13
d_gene: .
CDR3aa: CASSPSRDEKLFF
CDR3nt: TGCGCCAGCAGCCCCTCCAGGGATGAAAAACTGTTTTTT

abundance: .
j_gene: TRBJ2-1
v_gene: TRBV28
len: 16
d_gene: TRBD2
CDR3aa: CASRSTSGSSYNEQFF
CDR3nt: TGTGCCAGCAGGAGCACTAGCGGGAGCTCCTACAATGAGCAGTTCTTC

abundance: .
j_gene: TRBJ2-1
v_gene: TRBV4-1
len: 17
d_gene: TRBD2
CDR3aa: CASSQDPRLAAGHEQFF
CDR3nt: TGCGCCAGCAGCCAAGACCCCCGACTAGCCGCGGGGCATGAGCAGTTCTTC

abundance: .
j_gene: TRBJ2-5
v_gene: TRBV28
len: 16
d_gene: TRBD2
CDR3aa: CASSSSRLAEQETQYF
CDR3nt: TGTGCCAGCAGTTCCTCTCGACTAGCGGAACAAGAGACCCAGTACTTC

abundance: once
j_gene: TRBJ1-5
v_gene: TRBV6-5
len: 15
d_gene: .
CDR3aa: CASSRDSGRRQPQHF
CDR3nt: TGTGCCAGCAGCCGAGACTCCGGAAGGCGTCAGCCCCAGCATTTT

abundance: .
j_gene: TRBJ1-1
v_gene: TRBV27
len: 13
d_gene: .
CDR3aa: CASSLSGAVEAFF
CDR3nt: TGTGCCAGCAGTTTATCAGGGGCCGTAGAAGCTTTCTTT

abundance: .
j_gene: TRBJ1-1
v_gene: TRBV6-2/TRBV6-3
len: 12
d_gene: TRBD1
CDR3aa: CASSPTGFKAFF
CDR3nt: TGTGCCAGCAGTCCGACAGGGTTTAAGGCTTTCTTT

abundance: .
j_gene: TRBJ2-3
v_gene: TRBV19
len: 14
d_gene: .
CDR3aa: CASSPAGRTDTQYF
CDR3nt: TGTGCCAGTAGTCCGGCGGGCCGCACAGATACGCAGTATTTT